Below, 28 T cell receptor beta chains from the same sample are listed, as sequenced in a study of CD8 T cells in Susac syndrome. Roughly 0.45 to 1 ug RNA was reverse transcribed with random hexamers. TCRdb passed the immunoSEQ multiplex PCR reads through MiXCR, listing each CDR3 protein once. The table records approximately 200,000 distinct CDR3 sequences, 85% to 95% of them present only once. The specimen was CD4+ T cells from PBMCs. Every receptor here comes from a human donor with multiple sclerosis.

The rearrangement links TRBV6-4 to TRBJ2-1; 9 bases match TRBD1. Trimming cost V 4 bases and J 9 bases; bases outside gene matches: 4. CDR1 MRHNA and CDR2 SNTAGT come from the germline V gene. CDR3 length equals 13 residues. CDR3 coding DNA: TGTGCCAGCAGTGGGGACAGGGCTGGTGAGCAGTTCTTC. Amino acid sequence: CASSGDRAGEQFF.

The rearrangement joins TRBV6-1 to TRBJ1-1, with D unresolved. Germline loops: CDR1 MNHNS, CDR2 SASEGT. The CDR3 loop spans 12 amino acids. The germline V and J ends were trimmed by 2 bases and 5 bases, with 6 bases remaining between them. The CDR3 region is CASSESATEAFF. The CDR3 region has the DNA TGTGCCAGCAGTGAATCAGCGACTGAAGCTTTCTTT.

Notes on this clonotype: At one of its ends the junction is not consistent with the germline gene, which may arise from a read error. This sequence joins TRBV18 and TRBJ1-5; the D is unclear. The CDR3 loop spans 12 amino acids. Germline V gene data show CDR1 as KGHSH and CDR2 as LQKENI. CDR3 bases: TGTGCCAGCTCAGGAAGCAATCAGCCCCACCATTTT. It translates to CASSGSNQPHHF.

The V gene is TRBV3-1, the J gene TRBJ1-2, with unresolved D. Per germline, CDR1 LGHDT and CDR2 YNNKEL (reference sequence). The CDR3 has 12 amino acids. Deletions cut 2 bases from V and 8 bases from J, with 9 bases between. The CDR3 loop reads CASSQNLQGYTF. CDR3 nucleotide sequence: TGTGCCAGCAGCCAAAATTTACAGGGCTACACCTTC.

The V gene is TRBV20-1, the J gene TRBJ1-4; a possible D gene is TRBD1 (6 bases). From germline, CDR1 is DFQATT and CDR2 SNEGSKA (reference sequence). V lost 3 bases, J lost 15 bases, and 17 bases lay in between. CDR3 length: 12 amino acids. The CDR3 protein is CSASGTGLGLFF. The CDR3 DNA sequence: TGCAGTGCTAGCGGAACAGGGCTCGGGTTGTTTTTT.

The chain joins TRBV6-1 to TRBJ2-1; D gene unclear. V lost 2 bases and J 5 bases, leaving 7 bases between the germline ends. The germline gives CDR1 MNHNS, CDR2 SASEGT. This CDR3 has 13 residues. The CDR3 region has the DNA TGTGCCAGCAGTGAATCTCTACACAATGAGCAGTTCTTC. Encoded protein: CASSESLHNEQFF.

The genes are TRBV10-3 and TRBJ2-7; D might be TRBD1 or TRBD2, each matching 5 bases. Trimming removed 0 bases at V and 11 bases at J, with 17 bases between. There are 14 residues in the CDR3. The V gene's germline CDR1 is ENHRY and CDR2 SYGVKD. CDR3 protein: CAISESIGTDGEYF. CDR3 nucleotides: TGTGCCATCAGTGAGTCGATAGGGACGGATGGGGAGTACTTC.

The rearrangement links TRBV2 to TRBJ1-5; D is unclear. The V and J ends lost 10 bases and 4 bases respectively, with 14 bases between them. In germline, CDR1 is SNHLY, CDR2 FYNNEI. The CDR3 contains 13 residues. CDR3 region: CATSPEGNQPQHF. In DNA, the CDR3 is TGTGCCACCTCCCCCGAGGGAAATCAGCCCCAGCATTTT.

The chain couples TRBV7-9 to TRBJ2-4; possible D gene TRBD2, 7 bases. Between the trimmed V and J ends, which lost 5 bases and 0 bases, there was a span of 17 bases. The CDR3 is made up of 17 amino acids. Germline assignment: CDR1 SEHNR and CDR2 FQNEAQ (reference sequence). The CDR3 loop reads CASSSFLGGGAKNIQYF. The DNA for the CDR3 is TGTGCCAGCAGCAGCTTCCTAGGGGGGGGAGCCAAAAACATTCAGTACTTC.

This sequence joins TRBV6-5 and TRBJ2-4, with a tentative D call TRBD2 (5 bases). The germline V and J ends were trimmed by 6 bases and 6 bases, with 6 bases remaining between them. CDR3 length: 11 amino acids. Looked up from germline, CDR1 is MNHEY and CDR2 is SVGAGI. CDR3 loop: CASSRGNIQYF. In nucleotides, the CDR3 is TGTGCCAGCAGCCGGGGAAACATTCAGTACTTC.

The chain is built from TRBV20-1 and TRBJ1-5; 7 nucleotides match TRBD1. V shed 6 bases, J shed 4 bases, and the junction held 6 bases outside the gene matches. The germline CDR1 and CDR2 sequences are DFQATT and SNEGSKA (reference sequence). The CDR3 is 13 residues long. CDR3 residues: CSAHGTANQPQHF. DNA for the CDR3: TGCAGTGCCCACGGGACAGCTAATCAGCCCCAGCATTTT.

The gene calls are TRBV20-1 and TRBJ1-2; D gene unclear. CDR3 length: 14 residues. Germline loops: CDR1 DFQATT, CDR2 SNEGSKA (reference sequence). Trimming removed 6 bases from V and 0 bases from J, with 14 bases in between. The CDR3: CSAQIDGSNYGYTF. The CDR3 region has the DNA TGCAGTGCCCAAATAGACGGATCTAACTATGGCTACACCTTC.

V is TRBV6-4 and J is TRBJ2-5; 9 bases are shared with TRBD2. Trimming removed 0 bases from V and 2 bases from J; junction bases left unmatched: 4. CDR3 length: 16 residues. CDR1 is MRHNA, CDR2 SNTAGT, per germline. Written as DNA, the CDR3 is TGTGCCAGCAGTGACTCGCTAGCGGGGAGACAAGAGACCCAGTACTTC. This translates into CASSDSLAGRQETQYF.

V gene TRBV29-1 combines with J gene TRBJ2-3, with 13 bases matching TRBD2. This CDR3 is 16 amino acids long. The J segment lost 5 bases and the V segment lost 4 bases, leaving 9 bases of the junction unmatched. Germline assignment: CDR1 SQVTM and CDR2 ANQGSEA. The CDR3 bases are TGCAGCGTTGGGCTAACTAGCGGGGGGGCCGGAGATACGCAGTATTTT. This sequence encodes CSVGLTSGGAGDTQYF.

This sequence joins TRBV6-2 or TRBV6-3 and TRBJ2-5; no clear D. The V gene lost 8 bases and the J gene lost 5 bases, with 15 bases spanning the gap. This CDR3 is built from 13 residues. CDR1 is MNHEY, CDR2 SVGEGT, per germline. The CDR3 protein is CASRGSEAETQYF. As DNA, the CDR3 is TGTGCCAGCCGTGGATCGGAAGCGGAGACCCAGTACTTC.

This chain connects TRBV3-1 to TRBJ1-1; no clear D. The CDR3 is 16 amino acids. Germline V lookup: CDR1 LGHDT, CDR2 YNNKEL (reference sequence). With 3 bases removed from V and 5 bases from J, the gap between germline ends came to 19 bases. CDR3 in DNA: TGTGCCAGCAGCCATTATTTATATGGGGTACAGACTGAAGCTTTCTTT. This translates into CASSHYLYGVQTEAFF. Drawing the rest from reference TRBV3-1 and TRBJ1-1, the complete variable domain is DTAVSQTPKYLVTQMGNDKSIKCEQNLGHDTMYWYKQDSKKFLKIMFSYNNKELIINETVPNRFSPKSPDKAHLNLHINSLELGDSAVYFCASSHYLYGVQTEAFFGQGTRLTVV.

The genes are TRBV3-1 and TRBJ1-2; D perhaps matches TRBD1 (5 bases). The CDR3 runs to 14 residues. V lost 5 bases and J lost 3, with 13 bases in between. The germline CDR1 and CDR2 sequences are LGHDT and YNNKEL (reference sequence). The CDR3 DNA follows: TGTGCCAGCAGCTTCCATAGGGGAGACTATGGCTACACCTTC. Protein sequence: CASSFHRGDYGYTF. Full variable domain (remainder filled in from reference TRBV3-1 and TRBJ1-2): DTAVSQTPKYLVTQMGNDKSIKCEQNLGHDTMYWYKQDSKKFLKIMFSYNNKELIINETVPNRFSPKSPDKAHLNLHINSLELGDSAVYFCASSFHRGDYGYTFGSGTRLTVV.

This chain joins TRBV7-2 and TRBJ2-1; perhaps D is TRBD1 or TRBD2 (5 bases each). The V gene's germline CDR1 is SGHTA and CDR2 FQGNSA. V was trimmed by 3 bases and J by 6 bases, leaving 15 bases between them. There are 15 residues in the CDR3. In DNA form, the CDR3 reads TGTGCCAGCAGCTTCGCCCCGGGGCAGGGCAATGAGCAGTTCTTC. It is translated as CASSFAPGQGNEQFF.

This chain links TRBV3-1 with TRBJ1-5; no firm D call. The V end lost 4 bases, the J end lost 0 bases, and 7 bases lay between the germline ends. The CDR3 has 14 residues. CDR1 is LGHDT, CDR2 YNNKEL, per germline (reference sequence). The chain's CDR3 is CASSPVNSNQPQHF. In DNA form, the CDR3 reads TGTGCCAGCAGCCCAGTGAATAGCAATCAGCCCCAGCATTTT. The full variable domain, its missing parts supplied by reference TRBV3-1 and TRBJ1-5, is DTAVSQTPKYLVTQMGNDKSIKCEQNLGHDTMYWYKQDSKKFLKIMFSYNNKELIINETVPNRFSPKSPDKAHLNLHINSLELGDSAVYFCASSPVNSNQPQHFGDGTRLSIL.

The rearrangement links TRBV3-1 to TRBJ1-5; 7 nucleotides match TRBD1. Losses at the gene ends were 4 bases for V and 5 bases for J; bases not matched to a gene: 5. This CDR3 region has 14 residues. CDR1 and CDR2 (germline): LGHDT, YNNKEL (reference sequence). The CDR3 region has the DNA TGTGCCAGCAGCCTCGGACAGGTCGATCAGCCCCAGCATTTT. It specifies CASSLGQVDQPQHF. Combining the CDR3 with reference TRBV3-1 and TRBJ1-5 gives the whole variable domain DTAVSQTPKYLVTQMGNDKSIKCEQNLGHDTMYWYKQDSKKFLKIMFSYNNKELIINETVPNRFSPKSPDKAHLNLHINSLELGDSAVYFCASSLGQVDQPQHFGDGTRLSIL.

This rearrangement joins TRBV28 to TRBJ2-2; TRBD1 agrees at 8 bases. Germline assignment: CDR1 MDHEN and CDR2 SYDVKM. V gave up 4 bases and J gave up 7 bases; unmatched junction bases: 8. This CDR3 region has 15 residues. The CDR3 nucleotides are TGTGCCAGCAGTTCGGGACAGGCCTGGGGCGGGGAGCTGTTTTTT. Amino acids: CASSSGQAWGGELFF.

This clonotype appeared a single time. CDR3 in amino acids: CASSPRTGALPGANVLTF. As DNA, the CDR3 is TGTGCCAGCAGCCCCCGGACAGGTGCGCTCCCTGGGGCCAACGTCCTGACTTTC. This chain links TRBV6-1 with TRBJ2-6, with 7 bases that match TRBD1. The ends lost 6 bases at V and 2 bases at J; junction bases unmatched: 13. Germline values: CDR1 MNHNS, CDR2 SASEGT. The CDR3 has 18 amino acids.

V and J are TRBV19 and TRBJ2-7; no clear D. Trimming cost V 1 base and J 2 bases, with 18 bases left between them. CDR3 size: 17 residues. Germline assignment: CDR1 LNHDA and CDR2 SQIVND (reference sequence). CDR3 DNA sequence: TGTGCCAGTAGTATAGCTACCGGGCCTACGGACCCCTACGAGCAGTACTTC. It is translated as CASSIATGPTDPYEQYF.

The chain employs TRBV3-1 and TRBJ2-7; D unclear. V lost 2 bases to trimming and J lost 3 bases, with 8 bases between them. The CDR3 runs 13 residues. Germline loops: CDR1 LGHDT, CDR2 YNNKEL (reference sequence). The CDR3: CASSQSLSYEQYF. DNA of the CDR3: TGTGCCAGCAGCCAATCCCTTAGCTACGAGCAGTACTTC.

The CDR3 loop is CASSQDGTANNEQFF. DNA for the CDR3: TGTGCCAGCAGCCAAGATGGGACAGCCAACAATGAGCAGTTCTTC. The chain employs TRBV7-9 and TRBJ2-1; 7 nucleotides line up with TRBD1. The V and J ends lost 5 bases and 5 bases, in that order; junction bases with no gene match: 9. The CDR3 runs 15 residues. CDR1 is SEHNR and CDR2 is FQNEAQ in the germline V gene (reference sequence). The variable domain in full, with the rest retrieved from reference TRBV7-9 and TRBJ2-1, is DTGVSQNPRHKITKRGQNVTFRCDPISEHNRLYWYRQTLGQGPEFLTYFQNEAQLEKSRLLSDRFSAERPKGSFSTLEIQRTEQGDSAMYLCASSQDGTANNEQFFGPGTRLTVL.

The chain uses TRBV7-3 and TRBJ2-3, with 9 bases matching TRBD1. V lost 5 bases and J lost 1; bases outside the gene matches: 7. This CDR3 is 16 amino acids long. Germline CDR1 SGHTA, CDR2 FQGTGA. The CDR3 DNA sequence: TGTGCCAGCAGCCCTAAAGGGGACAGGGGCACAGATACGCAGTATTTT. Translating it yields CASSPKGDRGTDTQYF. Using reference TRBV7-3 and TRBJ2-3 for the parts outside the CDR3, the full variable domain is GAGVSQTPSNKVTEKGKYVELRCDPISGHTALYWYRQSLGQGPEFLIYFQGTGAADDSGLPNDRFFAVRPEGSVSTLKIQRTERGDSAVYLCASSPKGDRGTDTQYFGPGTRLTVL.

V gene TRBV19 combines with J gene TRBJ1-2; the D is unclear. The germline gives CDR1 LNHDA, CDR2 SQIVND (reference sequence). The CDR3 is made up of 12 amino acids. The ends were cut back, 3 bases at V and 2 bases at J, with 4 bases in the middle. CDR3 nucleotide sequence: TGTGCCAGTAGTATCCTAAACTATGGCTACACCTTC. Translated: CASSILNYGYTF.

This sequence joins TRBV29-1 and TRBJ1-2, with D possibly being TRBD1 (5 bases). The V and J ends lost 1 base and 5 bases respectively, with 17 bases between them. The CDR3 extends over 15 amino acids. Germline values: CDR1 SQVTM, CDR2 ANQGSEA. The CDR3 DNA reads TGCAGCGTTGAAGTAGCCCCGGGCGGGACTTATGGCTACACCTTC. It encodes CSVEVAPGGTYGYTF.